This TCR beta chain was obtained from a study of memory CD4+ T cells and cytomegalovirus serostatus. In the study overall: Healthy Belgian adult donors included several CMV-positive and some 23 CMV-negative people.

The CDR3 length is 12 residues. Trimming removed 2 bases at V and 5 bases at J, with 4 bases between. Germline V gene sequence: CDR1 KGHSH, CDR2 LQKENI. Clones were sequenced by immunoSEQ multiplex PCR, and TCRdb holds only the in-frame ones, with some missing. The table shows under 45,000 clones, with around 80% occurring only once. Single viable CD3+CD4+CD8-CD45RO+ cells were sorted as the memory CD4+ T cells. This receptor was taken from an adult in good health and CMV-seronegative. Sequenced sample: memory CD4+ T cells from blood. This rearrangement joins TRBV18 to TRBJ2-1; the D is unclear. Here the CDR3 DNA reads TGTGCCAGCTCACCAACAAACAATGAGCAGTTCTTC. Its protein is CASSPTNNEQFF.